The TCR beta chain under discussion was sequenced for a study of blood T cell repertoires in COVID-19. Study-wide context: Collection of acute and convalescent COVID-19 samples took place in the United States, Italy and Spain.

CDR3 length equals 15 residues. Germline V gene lookup returns CDR1 SNHLY and CDR2 FYNNEI. J gave up 2 bases and V 5 bases, and 8 bases lay outside the gene matches. Per the study methods: Reference gene primers were amplified, and this amplification served to estimate nucleated cell counts. Sequencing used immunoSEQ multiplex PCR; TCRdb keeps in-frame clones, though not all of them. V and J calls and clone size come straight from that table; D and trimming were deduced from the DNA. Seen here are some 120,000 clones, around 81% observed once, and the top ten hold less than 14%. This clonotype originated in a human donor in a cohort sampled during active COVID-19. Sequencing input: peripheral blood. The chain recombines TRBV2 with TRBJ1-1; 7 positions match TRBD1. The CDR3, as DNA: TGTGCCAGCAGTTTACACGGGACAGCCAACACTGAAGCTTTCTTT. It is translated as CASSLHGTANTEAFF.